These 25 T cell receptor beta chains share one sample of origin, sequenced in a study of T cell responses to AZD1222 COVID-19 vaccine. Profiling relied on immunoSEQ multiplex PCR, and the TCRdb table lists in-frame clones only, not all of them. Of 100,000 to 150,000 clones in the sample, 75% to 90% were seen once. The material sequenced was peripheral blood, taken on day 0 of AZD1222 vaccination. The receptors stem from an adult in good health.

This chain uses TRBV10-3 with TRBJ2-5, with D hard to call. This CDR3 has 14 amino acids. Germline CDR1 and CDR2: ENHRY and SYGVKD. Trimming took 0 bases from V and 1 from J, leaving 6 bases between them. This CDR3 reads CAISESGGQETQYF. In DNA form, the CDR3 reads TGTGCCATCAGTGAGTCGGGCGGCCAAGAGACCCAGTACTTC.

The chain recombines TRBV20-1 with TRBJ2-7, with D unresolved. In germline, CDR1 is DFQATT, CDR2 SNEGSKA (reference sequence). This CDR3 contains 11 residues. V lost 7 bases and J lost 0, with 7 bases in between. The CDR3 here is CSVGVSYEQYF. In DNA, the CDR3 is TGCAGTGTTGGGGTCTCCTACGAGCAGTACTTC.

The chain couples TRBV11-2 to TRBJ1-6; the D is unclear. The CDR3 consists of 15 residues. Deletions cut 0 bases from V and 7 bases from J, with 10 bases between. From germline, CDR1 is SGHAT and CDR2 FQNNGV. The CDR3 is CASSLDRLQNSPLHF. CDR3 nucleotide sequence: TGTGCCAGCAGCTTAGATCGCCTGCAAAATTCACCCCTCCACTTT.

The chain is built from TRBV3-1 (or the pseudogene TRBV3-2) and TRBJ2-5, with D unresolved. Germline CDR1 is LGHDT and CDR2 is YNNKEL (reference sequence). CDR3 length equals 12 residues. Between the trimmed V and J ends, which lost 1 base and 4 bases, there was a span of 4 bases. This CDR3 is CASSQGRETQYF. CDR3 bases: TGTGCCAGCAGCCAAGGGAGAGAGACCCAGTACTTC.

The rearrangement joins TRBV6-1 to TRBJ2-7; 8 nucleotides match TRBD1. V lost 0 bases to trimming and J lost 3 bases; unmatched junction nucleotides: 1. The CDR3 is 14 residues long. Germline lookup yields CDR1 MNHNS and CDR2 SASEGT. CDR3 sequence: CASSEAGQGYEQYF. DNA for the CDR3: TGTGCCAGCAGTGAAGCAGGACAGGGCTACGAGCAGTACTTC.

V is TRBV30 and J is TRBJ2-5; D is tentatively TRBD1 or TRBD2 (6 bases each). V was cut by 3 bases and J by 4 bases, with 12 bases left in between. From germline, CDR1 is GTSNPN and CDR2 SVGIG (reference sequence). CDR3 length equals 13 residues. The DNA of the CDR3 is TGTGCCTGGAGACTACAGGGAGGAGAGACCCAGTACTTC. Translating gives CAWRLQGGETQYF. The variable domain in full, completed from reference TRBV30 and TRBJ2-5, reads SQTIHQWPATLVQPVGSPLSLECTVEGTSNPNLYWYRQAAGRGLQLLFYSVGIGQISSEVPQNLSASRPQDRQFILSSKKLLLSDSGFYLCAWRLQGGETQYFGPGTRLLVL.

There are a few counts of this clone. Other DNA sequences in the same sample also yield this CDR3. This CDR3 is CASSLPRGPQHF. The CDR3 nucleotides read TGTGCCAGCAGTTTGCCCAGGGGCCCCCAGCATTTT. J is TRBJ1-5 and V is TRBV28, with D perhaps matching TRBD1 (6 bases). V was clipped by 3 bases and J by 10 bases, with 10 bases between them. The CDR3 is made up of 12 amino acids. Germline V gene sequence: CDR1 MDHEN, CDR2 SYDVKM.

This clone was picked up one time. The CDR3 loop reads CASSRDRVGANVLTF. CDR3 bases: TGTGCCTCCTCCCGGGACAGGGTTGGGGCCAACGTCCTGACTTTC. This chain joins TRBV9 and TRBJ2-6; TRBD1 aligns across 9 bases. This CDR3 has 15 residues. Germline assignment: CDR1 SGDLS and CDR2 YYNGEE. The J segment lost 3 bases and the V segment lost 10 bases, leaving 8 bases of the junction unmatched.

The rearrangement links TRBV3-1 (or the pseudogene TRBV3-2) to TRBJ2-1; 7 positions match TRBD1. This CDR3 region has 15 residues. Losses at the gene ends were 1 base for V and 4 bases for J; bases not matched to a gene: 4. Germline CDR1 reads LGHDT; CDR2 reads YNNKEL (reference sequence). The CDR3 sequence: CASSQGRGSYNEQFF. The CDR3 bases are TGTGCCAGCAGCCAAGGCAGGGGGAGTTACAATGAGCAGTTCTTC.

The rearrangement uses TRBV19 and TRBJ2-1; the D gene is possibly TRBD1 (6 bases). CDR1 and CDR2 from the germline V gene are LNHDA and SQIVND (reference sequence). Trimming took 3 bases from V and 7 from J, leaving 16 bases between them. This CDR3 spans 15 amino acids. The CDR3 nucleotides are TGTGCCAGTAGTATTGGGGGCAGGGGTGAGAATGAGCAGTTCTTC. Translation: CASSIGGRGENEQFF.

This clone appeared a single time. A much more abundant neighbour one base away suggests this may be a read error. The rearrangement joins TRBV7-9 to TRBJ1-3; no clear D. This CDR3 comprises 14 residues. Germline CDR1 and CDR2: SEHNR and FQNEAQ (reference sequence). V lost 1 base, J lost 0 bases, and 4 bases lay in between. The CDR3 region has the DNA TGTGCCAGCAGCTTAGGACACTCTGGAAACACCATATATTTT. Amino acids: CASSLGHSGNTIYF. The variable domain in full, completed from reference TRBV7-9 and TRBJ1-3, reads DTGVSQNPRHKITKRGQNVTFRCDPISEHNRLYWYRQTLGQGPEFLTYFQNEAQLEKSRLLSDRFSAERPKGSFSTLEIQRTEQGDSAMYLCASSLGHSGNTIYFGEGSWLTVV.

This chain joins TRBV5-6 and TRBJ1-3; 7 bases fit TRBD1. The CDR3 runs 16 residues. Germline-derived CDR1 and CDR2 are SGHDT and YYEEEE. The J segment lost 0 bases and the V segment lost 2 bases, leaving 5 bases of the junction unmatched. The CDR3 loop is CASSLGQAFSGNTIYF. Here the CDR3 DNA reads TGTGCCAGCAGCTTAGGACAGGCCTTCTCTGGAAACACCATATATTTT.

This chain joins TRBV9 and TRBJ1-1; perhaps TRBD1 as D (5 bases). The germline V and J ends were trimmed by 4 bases and 5 bases, with 18 bases remaining between them. The germline CDR1 and CDR2 sequences are SGDLS and YYNGEE. CDR3 size: 15 residues. CDR3 residues: CASSFQTGAGTEAFF. CDR3 bases: TGTGCCAGCAGCTTCCAGACTGGGGCCGGGACTGAAGCTTTCTTT. The variable domain in full, with the rest retrieved from reference TRBV9 and TRBJ1-1, is DSGVTQTPKHLITATGQRVTLRCSPRSGDLSVYWYQQSLDQGLQFLIQYYNGEERAKGNILERFSAQQFPDLHSELNLSSLELGDSALYFCASSFQTGAGTEAFFGQGTRLTVV.

The rearrangement joins TRBV7-2 to TRBJ1-1; D gene uncertain. Trimming shortened V by 0 bases and J by 1 base, and 6 bases separated the two germline ends. The CDR3 runs to 14 residues. CDR1 and CDR2 (germline): SGHTA, FQGNSA. CDR3 DNA sequence: TGTGCCAGCAGCTTAGCGTTGGAGAACACTGAAGCTTTCTTT. It yields the protein CASSLALENTEAFF. The variable domain in full, with the rest retrieved from reference TRBV7-2 and TRBJ1-1, is GAGVSQSPSNKVTEKGKDVELRCDPISGHTALYWYRQSLGQGLEFLIYFQGNSAPDKSGLPSDRFSAERTGGSVSTLTIQRTQQEDSAVYLCASSLALENTEAFFGQGTRLTVV.

The chain carries TRBV30 and TRBJ1-2; TRBD1 aligns across 9 bases. V lost 2 bases to trimming and J lost 8 bases; unmatched junction nucleotides: 12. The CDR3 covers 15 residues. The germline gives CDR1 GTSNPN, CDR2 SVGIG (reference sequence). The CDR3 here is CAWSLLGQGTRGYTF. CDR3 bases: TGTGCCTGGAGTCTTCTGGGACAGGGAACGCGGGGCTACACCTTC.

V gene TRBV4-3 combines with J gene TRBJ1-5; D unresolved. This CDR3 contains 15 residues. The germline V and J ends were trimmed by 0 bases and 3 bases, with 9 bases remaining between them. From germline, CDR1 is LGHNA and CDR2 YSLEER. The CDR3 here is CASSQDRYVNQPQHF. The CDR3 coding sequence is TGCGCCAGCAGCCAAGATAGGTACGTCAATCAGCCCCAGCATTTT.

This sequence joins TRBV12-3 or TRBV12-4 and TRBJ2-5, with 8 positions matching TRBD1. With V trimmed by 8 bases and J by 4 bases, 3 bases remained unmatched. This CDR3 spans 12 amino acids. CDR3 in amino acids: CASGQGVETQYF. The CDR3 DNA reads TGTGCCAGCGGACAGGGAGTAGAGACCCAGTACTTC.

The V gene is TRBV5-5, the J gene TRBJ2-5; 7 bases line up with TRBD2. The CDR3 length is 16 residues. Unmatched junction bases numbered 8, after V lost 3 bases and J lost 0 bases. Germline V gives CDR1 SGHKS, CDR2 YYEKEE (reference sequence). CDR3 sequence (DNA): TGTGCCAGCAGCTCAGGGCTAGCGGCGTACCAAGAGACCCAGTACTTC. Amino acid sequence: CASSSGLAAYQETQYF.

This clone was seen more than once but under ten times. The rearrangement uses TRBV6-1 and TRBJ2-1, with D possibly called TRBD1 or TRBD2 (5 bases each). The CDR3 has 14 amino acids. Looked up from germline, CDR1 is MNHNS and CDR2 is SASEGT. The V and J ends lost 1 base and 12 bases respectively, with 16 bases between them. CDR3 protein: CASSEEGTALRQFF. For the CDR3, the DNA is TGTGCCAGCAGTGAAGAGGGGACGGCTCTTAGGCAGTTCTTC.

V usage is TRBV5-1 and J usage is TRBJ2-3, with 11 bases that match TRBD2. The CDR3 has 17 amino acids. Per germline, CDR1 SGHRS and CDR2 YFSETQ. The ends lost 5 bases at V and 2 bases at J; junction bases unmatched: 10. CDR3 protein: CASSSGREGRNTDTQYF. DNA of the CDR3: TGCGCCAGCAGTAGCGGGAGGGAGGGGCGGAACACAGATACGCAGTATTTT.

This chain links TRBV28 with TRBJ1-1; 9 nucleotides match TRBD1. The CDR3 spans 14 residues. Germline V lookup: CDR1 MDHEN, CDR2 SYDVKM. V trimming: 8 bases; J trimming: 5 bases; junction bases outside the gene matches: 9. CDR3 region: CASGPGTGRTEAFF. CDR3 sequence (DNA): TGTGCCAGCGGCCCCGGGACAGGGCGAACTGAAGCTTTCTTT.

For this clone: Additional DNA sequences in this sample encode the identical CDR3. The chain recombines TRBV18 with TRBJ1-5, with TRBD1 as a possible D gene (5 bases). The CDR3 sequence is 13 residues long. V shed 1 base and J shed 7 bases, with 8 bases lying between them. Germline-derived CDR1 and CDR2 are KGHSH and LQKENI. The DNA for the CDR3 is TGTGCCAGCTCACCACTGGGGGACCAGCCCCAGCATTTT. Protein sequence: CASSPLGDQPQHF.

The V and J genes are TRBV24-1 and TRBJ1-2; D possibly corresponds to TRBD1 (5 bases). Germline V gene lookup returns CDR1 KGHDR and CDR2 SFDVKD. This CDR3 has 15 amino acids. V was clipped by 3 bases and J by 6 bases, with 16 bases between them. CDR3: CATSDGDLRRHGYTF. The CDR3 coding sequence is TGTGCCACCAGTGATGGGGACTTAAGACGGCATGGCTACACCTTC.

V usage is TRBV7-9 and J usage is TRBJ2-7; unclear D gene. CDR3 size: 15 residues. Germline assignment: CDR1 SEHNR and CDR2 FQNEAQ (reference sequence). Deletions cut 4 bases from V and 3 bases from J, with 16 bases between. Here the CDR3 DNA reads TGTGCCAGCAGCTCCCCACCGGCCCCCCTCTACGAGCAGTACTTC. The encoded protein is CASSSPPAPLYEQYF.

The chain is built from TRBV5-1 and TRBJ2-7, with D possibly TRBD1 on 7 matching bases. CDR1 is SGHRS, CDR2 YFSETQ, per germline. The CDR3 has 14 residues. The V end lost 0 bases, the J end lost 5 bases, and 12 bases lay between the germline ends. CDR3 in amino acids: CASSLGRGADEQYF. The CDR3 bases are TGCGCCAGCAGCTTGGGCAGGGGGGCGGACGAGCAGTACTTC. Together with reference TRBV5-1 and TRBJ2-7, the CDR3 gives the full variable domain: KAGVTQTPRYLIKTRGQQVTLSCSPISGHRSVSWYQQTPGQGLQFLFEYFSETQRNKGNFPGRFSGRQFSNSRSEMNVSTLELGDSALYLCASSLGRGADEQYFGPGTRLTVT.